What follows are 30 T cell receptor beta chains derived from one specimen sequenced in a study of TIL therapy for anti-PD-1-resistant metastatic lung cancer. The immunoSEQ assay was v3. The protocol was immunoSEQ multiplex PCR, while the TCRdb copy is restricted to in-frame clones and leaves out a portion. The table has approximately 24,000 clones, roughly 72% seen once. Regarding time point: pre-treatment sample, taken before nivolumab and TIL therapy. The tumor samples were excised metastases, mostly pleural nodules or supraclavicular lymph nodes. The material sequenced was tumor tissue, taken at baseline. The receptors derive from a person aged 25 to 80 with non-small cell lung cancer.

The chain combines TRBV7-2 with TRBJ1-2; weak D call: TRBD1 (5 bases). CDR1 is SGHTA and CDR2 is FQGNSA in the germline V gene. Trimming took 1 base from V and 1 from J, leaving 13 bases between them. The CDR3 sequence is 16 residues long. DNA for the CDR3: TGTGCCAGCAGCTTAGGACAGCTCGGAGTTAACTATGGCTACACCTTC. It translates to CASSLGQLGVNYGYTF.

The chain joins TRBV5-6 to TRBJ1-2; tentatively, D is TRBD1 (5 bases). CDR1 and CDR2 from the germline V gene are SGHDT and YYEEEE. The CDR3 contains 15 residues. Trimming removed 1 base from V and 5 bases from J, with 15 bases in between. The CDR3 protein is CASSLNSGWSYGYTF. The CDR3 nucleotides read TGTGCCAGCAGCTTGAATTCAGGGTGGTCGTATGGCTACACCTTC.

This clone was seen a handful of times. The genes are TRBV25-1 and TRBJ1-6, with D maybe TRBD1 (5 bases). V shed 5 bases and J shed 5 bases, with 13 bases lying between them. This CDR3 region has 15 residues. Germline CDR1 is MGHDK and CDR2 is SYGVNS. The CDR3 reads CASSKSEGHNSPLHF. The CDR3 nucleotides are TGTGCCAGCAGTAAGTCCGAGGGGCATAATTCACCCCTCCACTTT.

V usage is TRBV6-1 and J usage is TRBJ2-3; no clear D. Trimming took 6 bases from V and 1 from J, leaving 11 bases between them. The CDR3 is made up of 14 amino acids. Per germline, CDR1 MNHNS and CDR2 SASEGT. Here the CDR3 reads CASSYRPGTDTQYF. The CDR3 coding sequence is TGTGCCAGCAGCTACCGACCGGGCACAGATACGCAGTATTTT.

This clone has only one observation. The chain carries TRBV5-1 and TRBJ1-2; no definite D call. Germline loops: CDR1 SGHRS, CDR2 YFSETQ. V was cut by 4 bases and J by 8 bases, with 18 bases left in between. This CDR3 contains 14 residues. The CDR3 region has the DNA TGCGCCAGCAGCCCCCACAGTACTTCGGAGGGCTACACCTTC. This gives the protein CASSPHSTSEGYTF.

The sample holds one count of this clone. The genes are TRBV14 and TRBJ2-5; D uncertain. The CDR3 sequence is 15 residues long. Germline loops: CDR1 SGHDN, CDR2 FVKESK. Trimming took 1 base from V and 5 from J, leaving 14 bases between them. CDR3 nucleotides: TGTGCCAGCAGCCAAGGTGACATATCTACGGAGACCCAGTACTTC. Its translation: CASSQGDISTETQYF.

The table lists this clone with a few counts. The V and J genes are TRBV6-6 and TRBJ1-4; a weak D match, TRBD1 (5 bases). The CDR3 is made up of 15 amino acids. CDR1 and CDR2 (germline): MNHNY, SVGAGI (reference sequence). The ends were cut back, 7 bases at V and 7 bases at J, with 19 bases in the middle. DNA for the CDR3: TGTGCCAGCACCACGGGGCTTACAGCTTCTGAAAAACTGTTTTTT. Protein product: CASTTGLTASEKLFF.

This clone is labeled medium-sized (0.01 to 0.1%). This chain links TRBV11-3 with TRBJ1-2, with D maybe TRBD1 (5 bases). Trimming stripped 5 bases from V and 6 bases from J, with 25 bases between. CDR3 length equals 17 residues. CDR1 is SGHNT and CDR2 is YENEEA in the germline V gene. CDR3 protein: CASSPSGTYSEVNGYTF. The DNA for the CDR3 is TGTGCCAGCAGCCCCAGCGGGACCTATAGCGAGGTCAATGGCTACACCTTC.

This clone was picked up a small number of times. The chain recombines TRBV29-1 with TRBJ2-5, with D perhaps matching TRBD1 (5 bases). The CDR3 covers 14 residues. Germline V gives CDR1 SQVTM, CDR2 ANQGSEA. V lost 7 bases and J lost 5, with 20 bases in between. The DNA of the CDR3 is TGCAGCGCTTTACCGCTTATAGGGGCCGAGACCCAGTACTTC. Translated, it gives CSALPLIGAETQYF.

The genes are TRBV7-2 and TRBJ2-2; 10 positions match TRBD1. Unmatched junction bases numbered 7, after V lost 5 bases and J lost 7 bases. In germline, CDR1 is SGHTA, CDR2 FQGNSA. The CDR3 is 15 amino acids. The CDR3 sequence: CASSRQGAPVGELFF. For the CDR3, the DNA is TGTGCCAGCAGCAGACAGGGGGCGCCCGTCGGGGAGCTGTTTTTT.

This clone showed up just a few times. The chain links TRBV4-3 to TRBJ1-3, with a weak D call TRBD1 (5 bases). The V gene lost 4 bases and the J gene lost 3 bases, with 10 bases spanning the gap. This CDR3 has 14 amino acids. Germline values: CDR1 LGHNA, CDR2 YSLEER. The chain's CDR3 is CASSRRGNGNTIYF. DNA of the CDR3: TGCGCCAGCAGCCGAAGGGGCAATGGAAACACCATATATTTT.

The CDR3 region is CASSLSRVGNTEAFF. DNA for the CDR3: TGTGCCAGCAGCTTATCAAGGGTCGGAAACACTGAAGCTTTCTTT. The chain employs TRBV7-8 and TRBJ1-1; D unclear. CDR1 is SGHVS, CDR2 FQNEAQ, per germline. Trimming removed 2 bases from V and 2 bases from J, with 12 bases in between. The CDR3 totals 15 residues.

The chain combines TRBV19 with TRBJ1-1; 9 nucleotides line up with TRBD1. This CDR3 spans 16 amino acids. CDR1 is LNHDA, CDR2 SQIVND, per germline (reference sequence). V lost 10 bases, J lost 4 bases, and 16 bases stayed unmatched. CDR3 DNA sequence: TGTGCCACCACCCCGCCCGGGGGACAGGGAGGCACTGAAGCTTTCTTT. Translating it yields CATTPPGGQGGTEAFF.

This clone was seen a few times. The chain carries TRBV2 and TRBJ2-4, with D possibly matching TRBD1 (6 bases). The CDR3 loop spans 13 amino acids. Trimming removed 4 bases from V and 9 bases from J, with 13 bases in between. Germline V gives CDR1 SNHLY, CDR2 FYNNEI. The CDR3 DNA reads TGTGCCAGCAGTGGACAGGTCGAGGGCATTCAGTACTTC. Protein product: CASSGQVEGIQYF.

CDR3 DNA sequence: TGTGCCAGCAGCCCGGGGACTAGCGGGGCCAAAGAGACCCAGTACTTC. Protein sequence: CASSPGTSGAKETQYF. The rearrangement uses TRBV5-8 and TRBJ2-5; 13 nucleotides agree with TRBD2. CDR3 length: 16 residues. J lost 3 bases, V lost 4 bases, and 6 bases had no gene match. Germline V lookup: CDR1 SGHTS, CDR2 YDEGEE.

The CDR3 reads CASSLRQDRTGELFF. For the CDR3, the DNA is TGCGCCAGCAGCCTCCGACAGGACCGCACCGGGGAGCTGTTTTTT. The chain has TRBV5-1 and TRBJ2-2, with a weak D call TRBD1 (6 bases). The germline V and J ends were trimmed by 4 bases and 4 bases, with 14 bases remaining between them. The CDR3 runs to 15 residues. Germline lookup yields CDR1 SGHRS and CDR2 YFSETQ.

By frequency in the sample, this clone is medium-sized. The rearrangement joins TRBV6-9 to TRBJ1-1; 8 nucleotides line up with TRBD1. Germline V gene data show CDR1 as MNHGY and CDR2 as SVAAGI. V lost 5 bases to trimming and J lost 0 bases; unmatched junction nucleotides: 2. This CDR3 is built from 14 residues. CDR3 residues: CASSMDRVNTEAFF. CDR3 bases: TGTGCCAGCAGTATGGACAGGGTGAACACTGAAGCTTTCTTT.

This sequence joins TRBV28 and TRBJ2-4; D may be TRBD2 (5 bases). CDR1 and CDR2 (germline): MDHEN, SYDVKM. This CDR3 has 13 residues. The V gene lost 10 bases and the J gene lost 0 bases, with 10 bases spanning the gap. CDR3 sequence: CATGDPAKNIQYF. DNA for the CDR3: TGTGCCACCGGGGATCCAGCCAAAAACATTCAGTACTTC.

This clone occurred a few times. The rearrangement links TRBV12-1 to TRBJ2-7; the D call of TRBD1 is as the table states it, not checked on the DNA. TRBV12-1 is noted as a pseudogene. The CDR3 loop spans 13 amino acids. CDR3: CASSPRTVGEQYF. The CDR3 DNA follows: TGTGCCAGCAGCCCGCGGACAGTGGGCGAGCAGTACTTC.

The V gene is TRBV7-7, the J gene TRBJ2-7; 7 bases agree with TRBD1. The V gene end was trimmed by 0 bases and the J gene end by 2 bases; junction bases not matched to a gene: 1. CDR1 and CDR2 from the germline V gene are SSHAT and FNYEAQ (reference sequence). The length of the CDR3 is 14 residues. The DNA for the CDR3 is TGTGCCAGCAGCTTAGCAGACAGGGCCTACGAGCAGTACTTC. Amino acid sequence: CASSLADRAYEQYF.

The gene calls are TRBV6-5 and TRBJ1-4; no definite D call. V was clipped by 10 bases and J by 0 bases, with 9 bases between them. This CDR3 comprises 13 residues. Germline V gene sequence: CDR1 MNHEY, CDR2 SVGAGI. Here the CDR3 DNA reads TGTGCCACAGGCCGGCCAACTAATGAAAAACTGTTTTTT. The encoded protein is CATGRPTNEKLFF.

The sample holds a few counts of this clone. The genes are TRBV6-5 and TRBJ1-4; possible D gene TRBD1, 6 bases. Looked up from germline, CDR1 is MNHEY and CDR2 is SVGAGI. V lost 0 bases to trimming and J lost 10 bases, with 15 bases between them. The CDR3 extends over 15 amino acids. In DNA form, the CDR3 reads TGTGCCAGCAGTTACTCGACAGGAATCCCCGGAAAACTGTTTTTT. It translates to CASSYSTGIPGKLFF.

This clone was observed once. The V gene is TRBV18, the J gene TRBJ2-5; 14 nucleotides match TRBD2. Germline loops: CDR1 KGHSH, CDR2 LQKENI. J gave up 4 bases and V 6 bases, and 4 bases lay outside the gene matches. CDR3 length: 15 amino acids. The CDR3 region has the DNA TGTGCCAGCTCGCGGACTAGCGGGGGGCCAGAGACCCAGTACTTC. Protein product: CASSRTSGGPETQYF. Full variable domain (outside the CDR3, taken from reference TRBV18 and TRBJ2-5): NAGVMQNPRHLVRRRGQEARLRCSPMKGHSHVYWYRQLPEEGLKFMVYLQKENIIDESGMPKERFSAEFPKEGPSILRIQQVVRGDSAAYFCASSRTSGGPETQYFGPGTRLLVL.

The chain links TRBV28 to TRBJ1-4, with TRBD1 matching over 8 bases. The CDR3 extends over 14 amino acids. V lost 7 bases to trimming and J lost 7 bases; unmatched junction nucleotides: 8. Germline assignment: CDR1 MDHEN and CDR2 SYDVKM. The CDR3: CASTLTGEVEKLFF. As DNA, the CDR3 is TGTGCCAGCACCCTGACAGGGGAAGTTGAAAAACTGTTTTTT.

The chain joins TRBV7-2 to TRBJ2-3; 9 bases line up with TRBD2. The CDR3 runs 16 residues. Trimming took 0 bases from V and 4 from J; bases not matched to a gene: 5. CDR1 is SGHTA and CDR2 is FQGNSA in the germline V gene. The CDR3 loop reads CASSLALAGGSDTQYF. The CDR3 nucleotides read TGTGCCAGCAGCTTAGCGCTCGCGGGGGGGTCAGATACGCAGTATTTT.

V gene TRBV2 combines with J gene TRBJ2-7, with a possible D match to TRBD1 (6 bases). The CDR3 spans 17 residues. V dropped 0 bases and J dropped 6 bases, with 21 bases sitting between them. From germline, CDR1 is SNHLY and CDR2 FYNNEI. Written as DNA, the CDR3 is TGTGCCAGCAGTGAAGCGCTTCAAGTCAGGGGCCCTGGCGAGCAGTACTTC. This sequence encodes CASSEALQVRGPGEQYF.

The chain recombines TRBV4-1 with TRBJ2-5; D is unclear. The CDR3 extends over 16 amino acids. Trimming stripped 3 bases from V and 7 bases from J, with 21 bases between. Germline-derived CDR1 and CDR2 are MGHRA and YSYEKL. CDR3 in amino acids: CASSHDHTYNLGTQYF. The DNA for the CDR3 is TGCGCCAGCAGCCATGATCACACATACAATCTAGGGACCCAGTACTTC.

This chain links TRBV4-1 with TRBJ1-2; the D gene is possibly TRBD1 (5 bases). V was pared by 0 bases and J by 4 bases, with 18 bases between. The CDR3 is 17 residues long. Germline assignment: CDR1 MGHRA and CDR2 YSYEKL. Written as DNA, the CDR3 is TGCGCCAGCAGCCAAGAGCGTCGGACCGGGGCTTTCTATGGCTACACCTTC. It encodes CASSQERRTGAFYGYTF.

This clone has a handful of counts. The rearrangement links TRBV5-6 to TRBJ1-6, with D maybe TRBD1 (5 bases). Germline CDR1 reads SGHDT; CDR2 reads YYEEEE. The CDR3 has 16 residues. The V gene lost 0 bases and the J gene lost 11 bases, with 18 bases spanning the gap. The CDR3 nucleotides are TGTGCCAGCAGCTTGGAGTGGACAAGGGGTTTGACACCCCTCCACTTT. Residues: CASSLEWTRGLTPLHF.

The chain is built from TRBV7-9 and TRBJ2-7, with D perhaps assigned TRBD1 or TRBD2 (5 bases each). The length of the CDR3 is 15 residues. Germline assignment: CDR1 SEHNR and CDR2 FQNEAQ (reference sequence). V was clipped by 1 base and J by 2 bases, with 12 bases between them. CDR3 sequence reads: CASSLGDGRPYEQYF. In DNA form, the CDR3 reads TGTGCCAGCAGCTTAGGGGACGGCCGACCCTACGAGCAGTACTTC.